These 10 T cell receptor beta chains came from one sample sequenced in a study of early T cells in non-severe SARS-CoV-2 infection. One entry per CDR3 protein, called by TCRdb with MiXCR from the 5' RACE reads. The sample yields roughly 80,000 distinct CDR3 sequences, roughly 5.7% seen once. Material for sequencing was whole blood. The receptor source for this set is an adult who was a healthcare worker with PCR-confirmed SARS-CoV-2 infection or an uninfected control (not recorded which).

The chain combines TRBV12-3 or TRBV12-4 with TRBJ2-1, with 9 positions matching TRBD2. CDR3 length equals 15 residues. After removal of 1 base from V and 9 bases from J, the junction contained 7 bases not matched to a gene. The DNA for the CDR3 is TGTGCCAGCAGTTTAGTGGGTAGCGGGAGAGGTGAGCAGTTCTTC. Translation: CASSLVGSGRGEQFF.

This clonotype was counted many times. This chain links TRBV29-1 with TRBJ2-1; the D gene is possibly TRBD1 (5 bases). This CDR3 is 14 amino acids long. Trimming left V 6 bases short and J 3 bases short, with 15 bases between. CDR1 is SQVTM, CDR2 ANQGSEA, per germline. The CDR3, as DNA: TGCAGCGTAGATGTGACAGTTATCTACAATGAGCAGTTCTTC. This codes for CSVDVTVIYNEQFF.

This clonotype was observed a few times. The J gene is TRBJ2-7, the V gene TRBV6-5; no firm D call. CDR3 size: 15 residues. V dropped 2 bases and J dropped 2 bases, with 13 bases sitting between them. Germline assignment: CDR1 MNHEY and CDR2 SVGAGI. CDR3 amino acids: CASSYRHSSAYEQYF. The CDR3 nucleotides read TGTGCCAGCAGTTACAGGCACAGTTCCGCCTACGAGCAGTACTTC.

J is TRBJ2-7 and V is TRBV9; 8 nucleotides agree with TRBD2. Looked up from germline, CDR1 is SGDLS and CDR2 is YYNGEE. CDR3 length equals 15 residues. The J segment lost 3 bases and the V segment lost 3 bases, leaving 8 bases of the junction unmatched. The CDR3 DNA reads as TGTGCCAGCAGCGCCCTTCCGGGACTAGTCTACGAGCAGTACTTC. The encoded protein is CASSALPGLVYEQYF. The full variable domain, completed using reference TRBV9 and TRBJ2-7, is DSGVTQTPKHLITATGQRVTLRCSPRSGDLSVYWYQQSLDQGLQFLIQYYNGEERAKGNILERFSAQQFPDLHSELNLSSLELGDSALYFCASSALPGLVYEQYFGPGTRLTVT.

This clonotype was counted ten times or more. This rearrangement joins TRBV20-1 to TRBJ1-5; 7 nucleotides align to TRBD1. From germline, CDR1 is DFQATT and CDR2 SNEGSKA (reference sequence). The CDR3 has 13 amino acids. Trimming removed 5 bases from V and 2 bases from J; junction bases left unmatched: 3. CDR3 coding DNA: TGCAGTGCTCACAGGGGAGGCAATCAGCCCCAGCATTTT. This codes for CSAHRGGNQPQHF.

This clonotype was seen repeatedly, ten times or more. V gene TRBV12-5 combines with J gene TRBJ1-2; D possibly corresponds to TRBD1 (6 bases). Germline V gene lookup returns CDR1 LGHNT and CDR2 FRNRAP. V lost 6 bases to trimming and J lost 0 bases, with 11 bases between them. This CDR3 is built from 14 residues. CDR3 sequence reads: CASGPGQPNYGYTF. CDR3 DNA: TGTGCTAGTGGCCCGGGACAACCTAACTATGGCTACACCTTC.

The sample holds many counts of this clonotype. This rearrangement joins TRBV7-6 to TRBJ2-3, with D perhaps TRBD1 (6 bases). The CDR3 length is 15 residues. Germline V lookup: CDR1 SGHVS, CDR2 FNYEAQ. Trimming stripped 5 bases from V and 0 bases from J, with 12 bases between. The CDR3 loop is CASSPDRTSTDTQYF. CDR3 sequence (DNA): TGTGCCAGCAGCCCGGACAGAACTAGCACAGATACGCAGTATTTT.

This clonotype was seen more than once but under ten times. The rearrangement joins TRBV7-2 to TRBJ2-7; possibly TRBD2 for D (5 bases). Germline-derived CDR1 and CDR2 are SGHTA and FQGNSA. This CDR3 is built from 13 residues. V was trimmed by 5 bases and J by 4 bases, leaving 12 bases between them. The CDR3: CASSQGLIYEQYF. In DNA form, the CDR3 reads TGTGCCAGCAGCCAAGGACTGATTTACGAGCAGTACTTC.

The CDR3 coding sequence is TGTGCCAGCAGTCGGGTCGCAGGGGGGTGGAACACTGAAGCTTTCTTT. The encoded protein is CASSRVAGGWNTEAFF. The chain recombines TRBV11-2 with TRBJ1-1; TRBD1 matches 7 bases. This CDR3 has 16 amino acids. The germline V gene has CDR1 SGHAT and CDR2 FQNNGV. With V trimmed by 6 bases and J by 1 base, 11 bases remained unmatched.

About this clonotype itself: A much larger clone is a single base away; this may be a read error. V usage is TRBV4-3 and J usage is TRBJ2-1; the match to TRBD2 covers 9 bases. The V segment lost 6 bases and the J segment 12 bases; nucleotides outside the gene matches: 15. The length of the CDR3 is 15 residues. Germline assignment: CDR1 LGHNA and CDR2 YSLEER. CDR3 amino acids: CASRASTSGFTVQFF. The DNA for the CDR3 is TGCGCCAGCAGGGCAAGTACTAGCGGGTTTACTGTGCAGTTCTTC.